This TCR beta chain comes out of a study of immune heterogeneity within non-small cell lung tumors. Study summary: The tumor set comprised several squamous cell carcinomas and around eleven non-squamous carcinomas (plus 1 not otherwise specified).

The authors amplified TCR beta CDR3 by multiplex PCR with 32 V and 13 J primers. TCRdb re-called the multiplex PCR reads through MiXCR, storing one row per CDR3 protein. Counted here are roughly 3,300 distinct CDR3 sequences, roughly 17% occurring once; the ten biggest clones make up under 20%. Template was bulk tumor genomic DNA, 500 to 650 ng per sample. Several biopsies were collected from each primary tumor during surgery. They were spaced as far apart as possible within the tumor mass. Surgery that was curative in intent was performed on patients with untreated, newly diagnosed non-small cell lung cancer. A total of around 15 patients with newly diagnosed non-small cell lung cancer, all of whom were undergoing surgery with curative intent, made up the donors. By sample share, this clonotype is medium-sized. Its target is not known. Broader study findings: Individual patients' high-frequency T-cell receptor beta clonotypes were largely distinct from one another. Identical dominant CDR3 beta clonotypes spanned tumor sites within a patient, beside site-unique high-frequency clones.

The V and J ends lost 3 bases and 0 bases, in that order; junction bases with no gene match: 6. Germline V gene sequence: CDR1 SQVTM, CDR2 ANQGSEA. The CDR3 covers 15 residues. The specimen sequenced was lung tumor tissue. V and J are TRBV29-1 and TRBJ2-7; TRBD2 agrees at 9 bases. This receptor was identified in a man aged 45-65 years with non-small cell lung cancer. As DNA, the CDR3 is TGCAGCGTTGAGCTGTCTAGCGGGAACTCCTACGAGCAGTACTTC. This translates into CSVELSSGNSYEQYF.